This is a list of T cell receptor beta chains from one sample in a study of cytotoxic CD8 clonotypes in ibrutinib-treated CLL. The assay was immunoSEQ multiplex PCR, and TCRdb's table has in-frame clones only and misses some. The sample lists about 150,000 clones, over 60% seen once, with 10% to 15% in the top ten. The input for sequencing was PBMCs, taken after 12 months of ibrutinib treatment. All receptors derive from a human donor with chronic lymphocytic leukemia. Both conserved end residues are trimmed from each CDR3. The D gene is left open where the match is weak.

CDR3 length,V gene,D gene,CDR3 protein
11,TRBV28,-,ASSDYRNQPQH
11,TRBV27,-,ASSSSDRYEQY
15,TRBV4-2,-,ASSQDLNGGKIYEQY
13,TRBV5-1,TRBD1,ASSPSRTGNNEQF
14,TRBV7-6,TRBD1,ASSLGGTGGSYEQY
13,TRBV7-2,TRBD2,ASSRTSGRQDEQF
13,TRBV10-3,TRBD1,AISDGQGLHQPQH
12,TRBV30,-,AWRRAGSSYEQY
13,TRBV7-2,-,ASSLVTGANYGYT
8,TRBV5-1,-,ASSGNEQF
12,TRBV5-4,-,ASSQRTANYGYT
14,TRBV7-2,TRBD2,ASSRRLAGAYNEQF
12,TRBV5-1,TRBD2,ASSSTSVPGEQY
13,TRBV5-1,-,ASSLAVTGFYEQY
12,TRBV18,-,ASSRDSGANVLT
12,TRBV5-8,-,ASSSRTSGNTIY
14,TRBV6-9,-,ASSYSKSGGNTEAF
13,TRBV7-3,-,ASSLRHRGANVLT
14,TRBV11-3,TRBD2,ASSPGGLAGTYEQY
11,TRBV10-3,TRBD1,AIGGQGGETQY
11,TRBV10-3,-,AISESGSETQY
13,TRBV6-5,TRBD1,ASSYWDRRSYEQY
16,TRBV12-5,-,ASGLVITTGQLNYEQY
14,TRBV6-5,-,ASSYSSGGASYGYT
14,TRBV7-2,-,ASSLVYGRNTGELF
14,TRBV19,-,ASSIRNRAVGNTIY
12,TRBV18,-,ASSPPNAGNTIY
13,TRBV7-9,-,ASSLEQGRTDTQY